The next 22 T cell receptor beta chains were all read from a single sample in a study of T-cell memory formation after mild COVID-19. MiXCR, run by TCRdb on the 5' RACE reads, gives a single entry per CDR3 protein. The table lists roughly 450,000 distinct CDR3 sequences, more than 15% of them singletons. The sample was PBMCs or a T cell subset sorted from them (not recorded which). These receptors came from a man in his late teens or twenties who had mild COVID-19 (a few samples of this study predate the infection). Cell type and time point are not known.

This rearrangement joins TRBV9 to TRBJ1-5; 7 positions match TRBD1. Losses at the gene ends were 4 bases for V and 6 bases for J; bases not matched to a gene: 7. Per the germline V gene, CDR1 is SGDLS and CDR2 is YYNGEE. The CDR3 loop spans 14 amino acids. The CDR3 bases are TGTGCCAGCAGCCCAAGTACAGGGGTTCAGCCCCAGCATTTT. This codes for CASSPSTGVQPQHF.

A few counts support this clonotype. The chain links TRBV5-1 to TRBJ1-1; D is unresolved. Germline loops: CDR1 SGHRS, CDR2 YFSETQ. The ends were cut back, 0 bases at V and 6 bases at J, with 15 bases in the middle. The CDR3 has 15 residues. The CDR3 sequence: CASSLVGCDCAEAFF. CDR3 nucleotides: TGCGCCAGCAGCTTGGTCGGTTGCGATTGCGCTGAAGCTTTCTTT.

This clonotype came up a few times. The chain couples TRBV29-1 to TRBJ1-2, with D perhaps matching TRBD1 (5 bases). The germline gives CDR1 SQVTM, CDR2 ANQGSEA. This CDR3 contains 11 residues. Trimming removed 4 bases at V and 4 bases at J, with 7 bases between. CDR3: CSVGDLYGYTF. The CDR3, as DNA: TGCAGCGTTGGGGACCTCTATGGCTACACCTTC.

This sequence joins TRBV7-2 and TRBJ1-5; perhaps TRBD1 as D (5 bases). The CDR3 is 12 amino acids. Trimming took off 3 bases at V and 7 bases at J, with 7 bases between the two ends. Germline V gene lookup returns CDR1 SGHTA and CDR2 FQGNSA. The CDR3: CASSFWGQPQHF. The CDR3 region has the DNA TGTGCCAGCAGCTTTTGGGGCCAGCCCCAGCATTTT.

This clonotype was picked up a small number of times. The chain couples TRBV3-1 to TRBJ2-7; D gene uncertain. CDR3 length: 12 amino acids. The germline CDR1 and CDR2 sequences are LGHDT and YNNKEL (reference sequence). The germline V and J ends were trimmed by 4 bases and 0 bases, with 4 bases remaining between them. Here the CDR3 DNA reads TGTGCCAGCAGCCGGCACTCCTACGAGCAGTACTTC. This gives the protein CASSRHSYEQYF.

The V gene is TRBV6-6, the J gene TRBJ2-2; TRBD2 matches 8 bases. Germline V lookup: CDR1 MNHNY, CDR2 SVGAGI (reference sequence). The junction had 1 base not matched to a gene; V was cut back by 6 bases and J by 4 bases. The CDR3 has 13 residues. CDR3 in DNA: TGTGCCAGCAGCGGGGGGGTCACCGGGGAGCTGTTTTTT. Translation: CASSGGVTGELFF.

This clonotype has more than one count but fewer than ten. The chain joins TRBV5-5 to TRBJ2-7, with 7 bases that match TRBD1. This CDR3 is built from 13 residues. Losses at the gene ends were 4 bases for V and 7 bases for J; bases not matched to a gene: 8. Germline values: CDR1 SGHKS, CDR2 YYEKEE (reference sequence). CDR3 sequence reads: CASSRTTGAEQYF. CDR3 nucleotides: TGTGCCAGCAGCCGAACTACAGGGGCAGAGCAGTACTTC.

V and J are TRBV18 and TRBJ1-6, with a possible D match to TRBD1 (5 bases). The CDR3 extends over 17 amino acids. Germline V gives CDR1 KGHSH, CDR2 LQKENI. V dropped 3 bases and J dropped 10 bases, with 22 bases sitting between them. In DNA form, the CDR3 reads TGTGCCAGCTCACCTGTAAACCCGGGGGGTGCGGAGTCACCCCTCCACTTT. It is translated as CASSPVNPGGAESPLHF.

The chain uses TRBV7-8 and TRBJ2-7, with TRBD2 matching 7 bases. Trimming cost V 5 bases and J 5 bases; bases outside gene matches: 12. There are 15 residues in the CDR3. CDR1 is SGHVS, CDR2 FQNEAQ, per germline. CDR3 loop: CASSRETWEGHEQYF. CDR3 nucleotides: TGTGCCAGCAGCCGAGAAACGTGGGAGGGACACGAGCAGTACTTC.

V usage is TRBV6-5 and J usage is TRBJ2-5; the match to TRBD2 covers 14 bases. Per the germline V gene, CDR1 is MNHEY and CDR2 is SVGAGI. Germline trimming cut 5 bases from V and 4 bases from J; bases unmatched to any gene: 6. CDR3 size: 16 residues. DNA for the CDR3: TGTGCCAGCAGTCCGACTAGCGGGGGGGCCAGAGAGACCCAGTACTTC. Translating gives CASSPTSGGARETQYF.

A few counts support this clonotype. The J gene is TRBJ2-7, the V gene TRBV29-1, with TRBD1 as a possible D gene (6 bases). V lost 6 bases, J lost 2 bases, and 11 bases lay in between. This CDR3 is built from 12 residues. CDR1 SQVTM and CDR2 ANQGSEA come from the germline V gene. The DNA of the CDR3 is TGCAGCGTCTGGACAGACCCCTACGAGCAGTACTTC. Its protein product is CSVWTDPYEQYF.

The chain carries TRBV7-9 and TRBJ1-2; 9 positions match TRBD1. The germline V gene has CDR1 SEHNR and CDR2 FQNEAQ (reference sequence). CDR3 length: 13 residues. The V gene end was trimmed by 4 bases and the J gene end by 14 bases; junction bases not matched to a gene: 11. The CDR3 nucleotides read TGTGCCAGCAGCTCCTCCGGGACAGGGCGCCAAACCTTC. Translated: CASSSSGTGRQTF.

The chain couples TRBV20-1 to TRBJ1-5; a possible D gene is TRBD1 (5 bases). Deletions cut 6 bases from V and 4 bases from J, with 19 bases between. In germline, CDR1 is DFQATT, CDR2 SNEGSKA (reference sequence). The CDR3 runs to 15 residues. CDR3 amino acids: CSARGGGLTNQPQHF. CDR3 nucleotide sequence: TGCAGTGCGCGAGGCGGGGGGTTAACAAATCAGCCCCAGCATTTT.

The chain combines TRBV12-3 or TRBV12-4 with TRBJ1-2; TRBD1 might be the D (5 bases). Trimming took 5 bases from V and 0 from J, leaving 10 bases between them. The CDR3 is made up of 14 amino acids. CDR3 region: CASSTQGANYGYTF. In DNA form, the CDR3 reads TGTGCCAGCAGTACTCAAGGGGCTAACTATGGCTACACCTTC.

The chain has TRBV5-1 and TRBJ1-6, with 7 bases that match TRBD1. With V trimmed by 0 bases and J by 7 bases, 1 base remained unmatched. Germline V CDR1 and CDR2: SGHRS, YFSETQ. The CDR3 is 14 residues long. CDR3 sequence reads: CASSLGDSNSPLHF. In DNA, the CDR3 is TGCGCCAGCAGCTTGGGGGACAGCAATTCACCCCTCCACTTT.

The V and J genes are TRBV20-1 and TRBJ2-5; D not certain. Germline V gives CDR1 DFQATT, CDR2 SNEGSKA (reference sequence). The V end was cut by 1 base, the J end by 4 bases, with 7 bases between. There are 12 residues in the CDR3. The CDR3 bases are TGCAGTGCTAGAGGTAGTCGAGAGACCCAGTACTTC. Translating it yields CSARGSRETQYF.

The CDR3 nucleotides read TGCAGTGCGCAAACCGCAGACAGGGACGAGACCCAGTACTTC. This sequence encodes CSAQTADRDETQYF. The genes are TRBV20-1 and TRBJ2-5; 7 nucleotides align to TRBD1. V dropped 6 bases and J dropped 5; count of bases not matched to a gene: 12. The germline CDR1 and CDR2 sequences are DFQATT and SNEGSKA (reference sequence). The CDR3 has 14 amino acids.

The rearrangement links TRBV12-3 or TRBV12-4 to TRBJ2-7, with D unclear. The CDR3 runs 11 residues. V gave up 3 bases and J gave up 6 bases, with 6 bases separating them. The CDR3 bases are TGTGCCAGCAGTTTTTCCGGCGAGCAGTACTTC. Amino acids: CASSFSGEQYF.

Only a few counts were recorded for this clonotype. The J gene is TRBJ1-2, the V gene TRBV5-1, with a possible D match to TRBD1 (5 bases). Germline-derived CDR1 and CDR2 are SGHRS and YFSETQ. This CDR3 is built from 14 residues. V was cut by 0 bases and J by 5 bases, with 11 bases left in between. The CDR3 spells CASSLEGRGYGYTF. The CDR3 region has the DNA TGCGCCAGCAGCTTGGAGGGGAGGGGATATGGCTACACCTTC.

The CDR3 DNA reads TGTGCCAGCAGCTTTGTTCTTACGGGGGGGTTGTTTCTTGAGCAGTTCTTC. Translation: CASSFVLTGGLFLEQFF. This chain links TRBV7-2 with TRBJ2-1, with 8 bases identical to TRBD2. Germline CDR1 SGHTA, CDR2 FQGNSA. This CDR3 is built from 17 residues. V lost 3 bases and J lost 9; bases outside the gene matches: 16.

The table lists this clonotype with a few counts. This chain links TRBV7-6 with TRBJ2-1; no clear D gene. The CDR3 has 14 amino acids. CDR1 and CDR2 from the germline V gene are SGHVS and FNYEAQ. Deletions cut 1 base from V and 5 bases from J, with 9 bases between. The CDR3 nucleotides are TGTGCCAGCAGCTTAGGCCGTCGTCACAATGAGCAGTTCTTC. This codes for CASSLGRRHNEQFF.

This clonotype was observed at least ten times. The chain carries TRBV7-2 and TRBJ1-2; D is unclear. The germline V and J ends were trimmed by 2 bases and 6 bases, with 7 bases remaining between them. CDR1 and CDR2 from the germline V gene are SGHTA and FQGNSA. The length of the CDR3 is 12 residues. CDR3 residues: CASSLLWDGYTF. CDR3 nucleotide sequence: TGTGCCAGCAGCTTACTTTGGGATGGCTACACCTTC. Supplemented by reference TRBV7-2 and TRBJ1-2, the full variable domain reads GAGVSQSPSNKVTEKGKDVELRCDPISGHTALYWYRQSLGQGLEFLIYFQGNSAPDKSGLPSDRFSAERTGGSVSTLTIQRTQQEDSAVYLCASSLLWDGYTFGSGTRLTVV.